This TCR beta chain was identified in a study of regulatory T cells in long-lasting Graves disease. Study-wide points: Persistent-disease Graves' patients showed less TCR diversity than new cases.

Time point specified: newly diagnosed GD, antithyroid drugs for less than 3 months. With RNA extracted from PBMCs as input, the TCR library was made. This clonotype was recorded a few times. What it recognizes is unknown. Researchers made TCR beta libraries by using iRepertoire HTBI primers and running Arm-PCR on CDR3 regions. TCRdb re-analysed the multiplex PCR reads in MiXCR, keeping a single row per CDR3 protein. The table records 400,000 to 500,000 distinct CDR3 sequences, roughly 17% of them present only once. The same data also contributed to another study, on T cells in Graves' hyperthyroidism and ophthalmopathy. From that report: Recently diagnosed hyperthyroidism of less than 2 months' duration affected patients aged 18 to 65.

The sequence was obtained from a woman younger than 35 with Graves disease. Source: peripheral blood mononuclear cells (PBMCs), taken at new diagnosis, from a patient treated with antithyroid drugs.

CDR3 sequence: CASKPVSGANVLTF. In nucleotides, the CDR3 is TGTGCCAGCAAACCAGTCTCTGGGGCCAACGTCCTGACTTTC. The chain employs TRBV6-4 and TRBJ2-6; D gene ambiguous. Trimming took off 7 bases at V and 0 bases at J, with 7 bases between the two ends. CDR1 is MRHNA, CDR2 SNTAGT, per germline. CDR3 length: 14 amino acids.